Listed below are T cell receptor beta chains from one sample, sequenced in a study of tumor and adjacent non-tumor tissue in lung cancer. One entry per CDR3 protein results from TCRdb running MiXCR on the multiplex PCR reads. The sample has roughly 81,000 distinct CDR3 sequences; approximately 57% are singletons. The sample taken for sequencing was lung tumor tissue. The receptors shown here come from an older man with non-small cell lung cancer. The CDR3 runs from the conserved cysteine through the conserved F or W. A D gene is named only where the DNA matches it firmly. The size entry is marked missing in some rows and otherwise reads once, few, many or a size class.

v_gene	d_gene	abundance	j_gene	CDR3aa	CDR3nt
TRBV28	NA	NA	TRBJ2-5	CASSSVWRGQETQYF	TGTGCCAGCAGTTCGGTCTGGAGGGGGCAAGAGACCCAGTACTTC
TRBV29-1	NA	many	TRBJ2-7	CSVLLGYEQYF	TGCAGCGTTCTTCTGGGCTACGAGCAGTACTTC
TRBV20-1	TRBD2	few	TRBJ2-3	CSASLGLAGGMDTQYF	TGCAGTGCTAGCTTGGGACTAGCGGGGGGAATGGATACGCAGTATTTT
TRBV11-1	TRBD1	NA	TRBJ2-5	CASSPWDRVFETQYF	TGTGCTAGCAGCCCATGGGACAGGGTTTTTGAGACCCAGTACTTC
TRBV6-5	NA	many	TRBJ2-7	CASSYSRRDLTYEQYF	TGTGCCAGCAGTTACTCTCGAAGGGACTTAACCTACGAGCAGTACTTC
TRBV12-3/TRBV12-4	TRBD1	many	TRBJ1-5	CASSLEGGGIQPQHF	TGTGCCAGCAGTTTAGAAGGGGGCGGTATTCAGCCCCAGCATTTT
TRBV5-1	NA	once	TRBJ2-1	CASNLVGVGTYNEQLF	NA
TRBV11-2	NA	NA	TRBJ1-5	CANNLDAGNQPQHF	TGTGCCAACAACTTAGATGCGGGGAACCAGCCCCAGCATTTT
TRBV2	NA	NA	TRBJ2-1	CASSEGGEQFF	TGTGCCAGCAGTGAGGGCGGGGAGCAGTTCTTC
TRBV6-1	TRBD1	many	TRBJ1-1	CASRGRVTGRTVEPFF	TGTGCCAGCAGAGGGAGGGTGACAGGGAGGACCGTGGAACCTTTCTTT
TRBV7-8	NA	NA	TRBJ2-7	CASSLSPLGEINEQYF	TGTGCCAGCAGCCTCAGCCCGCTAGGGGAGATCAACGAGCAGTACTTC
TRBV5-1	TRBD2	NA	TRBJ2-7	CASSPLTSGSYEQYF	TGCGCCAGCAGCCCCCTTACTAGCGGGAGCTACGAGCAGTACTTC
TRBV11-2	NA	NA	TRBJ2-7	CTSSLTYEQYF	TGTACCAGTAGCTTAACCTACGAGCAGTACTTC
TRBV7-3	NA	NA	TRBJ2-1	CASSLGTGWGNEQFF	TGTGCCAGCAGCTTAGGGACGGGATGGGGCAATGAGCAGTTCTTC
TRBV5-8	NA	NA	TRBJ2-1	CVSSSGEDSCNEQFF	TGTGTCAGCAGTAGCGGAGAGGACTCCTGCAATGAGCAGTTCTTC
TRBV11-1	NA	NA	TRBJ1-5	CVSSLTGGPAQHF	TGTGTAAGCAGTCTGACCGGCGGCCCGGCCCAGCATTTT
TRBV6-6	TRBD2	NA	TRBJ2-3	CVSNPAGTSGRRRVTQYF	TGTGTCAGCAATCCTGCCGGGACTAGCGGGAGGCGGAGGGTTACGCAGTATTTT
TRBV11-2	NA	NA	TRBJ2-2	CASSFENTGKLFF	TGTGCCAGCAGCTTCGAGAACACCGGGAAGCTGTTTTTC
TRBV5-1	NA	NA	TRBJ2-1	CASSLGGHLEQFF	TGCGCCAGCAGCTTGGGAGGCCATCTGGAGCAGTTCTTC
TRBV30	NA	NA	TRBJ2-5	CAWTFGESQYF	TGTGCCTGGACTTTTGGGGAGAGCCAGTACTTC
TRBV11-2	NA	NA	TRBJ2-2	CARSLGTANTGELLF	TGTGCCAGGAGCTTAGGGACCGCCAACACCGGGGAGCTGCTTTTT
TRBV11-2	NA	NA	TRBJ1-1	CVSSFPPTRGATGAFF	TGTGTCAGCAGCTTCCCGCCCACCCGGGGGGCCACTGGAGCTTTCTTT
TRBV12-3/TRBV12-4	NA	many	TRBJ2-6	CASSSPGKSGANVLTF	TGTGCCAGCAGTTCCCCAGGGAAGTCTGGGGCCAACGTCCTGACTTTC
TRBV5-1	TRBD2	NA	TRBJ2-4	CASGTSGGAIKNIQYF	TGCGCCAGCGGCACTAGCGGGGGGGCTATCAAAAACATTCAGTACTTC
TRBV28	TRBD1	many	TRBJ2-1	CASSLGDRDNEQFF	TGTGCCAGCAGTTTAGGGGACAGAGACAATGAGCAGTTCTTC
TRBV20-1	NA	NA	TRBJ2-1	CSARSPRVWDEQFF	TGCAGTGCTAGGTCTCCACGGGTGTGGGATGAGCAGTTCTTC
TRBV6-5	NA	NA	TRBJ1-2	CASSPTVGGINYGYTF	TGTGCCAGCAGTCCCACCGTGGGAGGGATTAACTATGGCTACACCTTC
TRBV20-1	NA	many	TRBJ2-1	CSARLQGPGNEQFF	TGCAGTGCTAGATTACAGGGTCCGGGGAATGAGCAGTTCTTC
TRBV28	TRBD2	many	TRBJ2-1	CASDPRRGGAWMFYEQFF	TGTGCCAGCGACCCAAGGCGCGGGGGGGCCTGGATGTTCTATGAGCAGTTCTTC
TRBV28	TRBD2	few	TRBJ2-3	CASSLGWLAGESSTDTQYF	TGTGCCAGCAGTTTGGGGTGGCTAGCGGGGGAATCCAGCACAGATACGCAGTATTTT
TRBV4-2	NA	NA	TRBJ2-7	CASSPTGSEQCF	TGTGCCAGCAGCCCGACGGGGTCCGAGCAGTGCTTT
TRBV30	NA	NA	TRBJ1-1	CAWSPPPPRQIMNTEAFF	TGTGCCTGGAGCCCTCCCCCCCCCAGACAGATCATGAACACTGAAGCTTTCTTT
TRBV20-1	NA	NA	TRBJ1-2	CSPQGGSNYGDTF	TGCAGTCCCCAGGGTGGGAGTAACTATGGCGACACTTTC
TRBV5-1	NA	NA	TRBJ2-1	CASSFSSGNEQFF	TGCGCCAGCAGCTTCTCTTCCGGGAATGAGCAGTTCTTC
TRBV11-1	NA	NA	TRBJ2-2	CASSFLVGNTGELFF	TGTGCCAGCAGCTTCCTAGTGGGGAACACCGGGGAGCTGTTTTTT
TRBV12-3/TRBV12-4	NA	NA	TRBJ2-7	CASSSGRPEYEQYF	TGTGCCAGCAGTTCGGGGAGGCCGGAATACGAGCAGTACTTC
TRBV20-1	TRBD1	NA	TRBJ1-5	CSAGGGGTVGNQPQHF	TGTAGTGCTGGAGGGGGCGGGACAGTGGGCAATCAGCCCCAGCATTTT
TRBV12-3/TRBV12-4	TRBD1	NA	TRBJ1-2	CASRRTTGTGPNYGYAF	TGTGCCAGCAGACGCACTACCGGGACAGGGCCTAACTATGGCTACGCCTTC
TRBV6-1	NA	many	TRBJ2-5	CASSRGRAQETQYF	TGTGCCAGCAGCCGAGGACGGGCCCAAGAGACCCAGTACTTC
TRBV20-1	TRBD1	NA	TRBJ2-5	CSALPGGARETQYF	TGCAGTGCCCTGCCAGGGGGCGCCCGGGAGACCCAGTACTTC
TRBV2	NA	once	TRBJ1-2	CASKEVNYCYTF	TGTGCCAGTAAGGAAGTTAACTATTGCTACACCTTC
TRBV12-3/TRBV12-4	NA	NA	TRBJ1-1	CASSLSQVNTEAFF	TGTGCCAGCAGTTTAAGCCAGGTAAACACTGAGGCTTTCTTT